This T cell receptor beta chain was documented in a study of blood T cell repertoires in COVID-19. Across the study: Sites across the United States, Italy and Spain contributed samples from acute and convalescent COVID-19. T cells, B-cell-depleted T cells, or PBMCs supplied cDNA or gDNA.

Under the authors' procedure: The assay estimated nucleated cells by amplifying reference gene primers. The data were produced by immunoSEQ multiplex PCR, yet TCRdb's version contains in-frame clones alone and is incomplete. The D gene and trimming were derived from the DNA, and the V and J assignments and clone size from that table. The sample contains about 49,000 clones, roughly 82% of which appear only once. CDR3 length: 18 residues. The V gene lost 1 base and the J gene lost 6 bases, with 21 bases spanning the gap. Germline V lookup: CDR1 LNHNV, CDR2 YYDKDF (reference sequence). This TCR derives from a woman between 55 and 75 years old with acute or convalescent COVID-19. Input material: peripheral blood. V gene TRBV15 combines with J gene TRBJ2-2; perhaps TRBD1 as D (6 bases). For the CDR3, the DNA is TGTGCCACCAGCAGAGGGGGTAGGGGCAGGGGTTTTGCCGGGGAGCTGTTTTTT. Its protein product is CATSRGGRGRGFAGELFF.